The TCR beta chain described here comes from a study of blood T cell repertoires in COVID-19. Study information: Acute-phase and convalescent COVID-19 samples originated in the United States, Italy and Spain. Nucleic acid was either cDNA or gDNA, and it came from T cells, B-cell-depleted T cells, or PBMCs.

The germline gives CDR1 WSHSY, CDR2 SAAADI. Trimming removed 11 bases at V and 5 bases at J, with 18 bases between. The CDR3 contains 13 residues. Methods used by the authors: Quantification of nucleated cells was approximated via reference gene primer amplification. Here immunoSEQ multiplex PCR was the method, and the copy in TCRdb shows in-frame clones only, minus some. V and J calls and clone size are copied from that table; D and trimming were computed from the DNA. The repertoire has about 30,000 clones, roughly 87% of them found once; the top ten carry under 30%. The clonotype originates from a man of 80 years or more with acute or convalescent COVID-19. The V gene is TRBV10-2, the J gene TRBJ2-5, with D perhaps matching TRBD2 (5 bases). What was sequenced was peripheral blood. The CDR3 region is CAVTAGYGETQYF. CDR3 coding DNA: TGCGCCGTTACGGCGGGTTATGGGGAGACCCAGTACTTC.